Shown below are 3 T cell receptor beta chains from a single sample sequenced in a study of cytomegalovirus exposure and HLA in healthy donors. This PCR relied on a set of 60 Vbeta primers and 13 Jbeta primers. This table comes from immunoSEQ multiplex PCR, and its TCRdb copy is limited to in-frame clones, with some not included. The sample includes roughly 110,000 clones, more than 75% of them seen just once. Sequencing was performed on PBMCs. These receptors originate from a woman in her forties or fifties in good health and CMV-seropositive.

The chain couples TRBV6-1 to TRBJ1-2; TRBD1 might be the D (5 bases). The V end lost 6 bases, the J end lost 7 bases, and 12 bases lay between the germline ends. CDR1 is MNHNS, CDR2 SASEGT, per germline. The CDR3 runs 12 residues. The CDR3 region has the DNA TGTGCCAGCAGGTATAGGGGATCTGGCTACACCTTC. Its translation is CASRYRGSGYTF.

This clone was counted once. The genes are TRBV29-1 and TRBJ1-1; 9 bases map to TRBD1. V lost 4 bases to trimming and J lost 3 bases; unmatched junction nucleotides: 3. CDR3 length equals 13 residues. Germline V lookup: CDR1 SQVTM, CDR2 ANQGSEA. The chain's CDR3 is CSVGQGGYTEAFF. CDR3 nucleotide sequence: TGCAGCGTTGGACAGGGGGGGTACACTGAAGCTTTCTTT.

This clone was found once. The chain links TRBV7-6 to TRBJ2-1, with D possibly being TRBD1 (5 bases). V was trimmed by 7 bases and J by 6 bases, leaving 16 bases between them. The CDR3 runs to 14 residues. Germline assignment: CDR1 SGHVS and CDR2 FNYEAQ. CDR3 nucleotide sequence: TGTGCCAGCACCTCCCAGGGTCTAGGCAATGAGCAGTTCTTC. It specifies CASTSQGLGNEQFF.